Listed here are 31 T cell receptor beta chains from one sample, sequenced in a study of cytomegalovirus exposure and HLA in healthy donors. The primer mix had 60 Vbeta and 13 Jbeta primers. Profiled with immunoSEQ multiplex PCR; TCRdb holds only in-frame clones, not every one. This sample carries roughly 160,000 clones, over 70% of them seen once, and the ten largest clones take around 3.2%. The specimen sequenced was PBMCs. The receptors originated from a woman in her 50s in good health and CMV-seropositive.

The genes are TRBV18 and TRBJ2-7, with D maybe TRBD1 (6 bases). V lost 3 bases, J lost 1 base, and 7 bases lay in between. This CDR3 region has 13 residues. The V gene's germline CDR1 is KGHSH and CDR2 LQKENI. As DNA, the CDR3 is TGTGCCAGCTCACCCGGGACATCCTACGAGCAGTACTTC. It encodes CASSPGTSYEQYF.

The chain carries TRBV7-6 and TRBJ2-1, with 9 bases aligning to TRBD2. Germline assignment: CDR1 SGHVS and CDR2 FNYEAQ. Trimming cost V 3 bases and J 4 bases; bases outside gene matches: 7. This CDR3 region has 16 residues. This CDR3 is CASSFPALAGYNEQFF. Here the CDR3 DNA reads TGTGCCAGCAGCTTCCCCGCGCTAGCGGGGTACAATGAGCAGTTCTTC.

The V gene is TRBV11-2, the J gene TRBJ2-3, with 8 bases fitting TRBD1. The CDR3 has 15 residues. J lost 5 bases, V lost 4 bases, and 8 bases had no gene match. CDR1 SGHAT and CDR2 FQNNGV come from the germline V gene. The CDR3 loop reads CASSWEADREDTQYF. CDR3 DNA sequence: TGTGCCAGCAGCTGGGAAGCGGACAGGGAAGATACGCAGTATTTT.

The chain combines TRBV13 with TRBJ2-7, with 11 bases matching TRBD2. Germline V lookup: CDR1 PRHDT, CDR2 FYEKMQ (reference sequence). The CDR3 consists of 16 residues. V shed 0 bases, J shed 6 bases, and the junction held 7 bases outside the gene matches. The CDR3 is CASSLGVAGGLGEQYF. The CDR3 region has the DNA TGTGCCAGCAGCTTAGGTGTAGCGGGGGGGCTCGGCGAGCAGTACTTC.

The CDR3 coding sequence is TGTGCCAGCAAACGGGACTCCCAAGAGACCCAGTACTTC. As protein: CASKRDSQETQYF. The V call is TRBV27, the J call TRBJ2-5; the D gene is possibly TRBD2 (6 bases). The CDR3 is made up of 13 amino acids. The germline CDR1 and CDR2 sequences are MNHEY and SMNVEV (reference sequence). V was shortened by 7 bases and J by 1 base, with 10 bases between the two germline ends.

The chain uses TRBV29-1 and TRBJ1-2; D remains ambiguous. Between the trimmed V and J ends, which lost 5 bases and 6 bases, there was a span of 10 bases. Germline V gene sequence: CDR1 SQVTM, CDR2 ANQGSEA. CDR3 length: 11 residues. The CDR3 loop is CSVHSGDGYTF. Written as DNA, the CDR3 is TGCAGCGTTCACTCCGGGGATGGCTACACCTTC. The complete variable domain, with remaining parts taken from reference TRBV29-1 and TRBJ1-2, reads SAVISQKPSRDICQRGTSLTIQCQVDSQVTMMFWYRQQPGQSLTLIATANQGSEATYESGFVIDKFPISRPNLTFSTLTVSNMSPEDSSIYLCSVHSGDGYTFGSGTRLTVV.

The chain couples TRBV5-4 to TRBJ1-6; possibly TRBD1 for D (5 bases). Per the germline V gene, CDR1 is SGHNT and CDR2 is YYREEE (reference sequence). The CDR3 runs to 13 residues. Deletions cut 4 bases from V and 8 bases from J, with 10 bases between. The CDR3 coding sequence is TGTGCCAGCAGCCCCGGAGGGGATTCACCCCTCCACTTT. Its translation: CASSPGGDSPLHF.

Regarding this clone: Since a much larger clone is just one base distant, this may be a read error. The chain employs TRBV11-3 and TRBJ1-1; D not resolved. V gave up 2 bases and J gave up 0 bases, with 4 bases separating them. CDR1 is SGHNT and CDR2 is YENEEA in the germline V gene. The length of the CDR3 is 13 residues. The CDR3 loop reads CASSLQMNTEAFF. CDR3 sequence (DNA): TGTGCCAGCAGCTTACAGATGAACACTGAAGCTTTCTTT.

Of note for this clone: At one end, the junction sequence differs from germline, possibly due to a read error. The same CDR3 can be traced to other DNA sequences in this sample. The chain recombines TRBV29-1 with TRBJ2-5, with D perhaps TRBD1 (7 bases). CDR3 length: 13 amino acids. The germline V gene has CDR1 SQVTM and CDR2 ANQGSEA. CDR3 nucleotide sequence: TGTAGCGCAAGCGGAGGGGGCCGGGAGACCCAGTACTTC. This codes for CSASGGGRETQYF.

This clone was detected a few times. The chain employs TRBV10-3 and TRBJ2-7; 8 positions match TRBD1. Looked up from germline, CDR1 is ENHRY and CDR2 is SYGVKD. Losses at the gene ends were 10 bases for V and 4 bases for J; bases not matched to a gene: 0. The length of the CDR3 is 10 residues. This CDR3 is CARQGYEQYF. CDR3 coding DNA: TGTGCCAGACAGGGGTACGAGCAGTACTTC.

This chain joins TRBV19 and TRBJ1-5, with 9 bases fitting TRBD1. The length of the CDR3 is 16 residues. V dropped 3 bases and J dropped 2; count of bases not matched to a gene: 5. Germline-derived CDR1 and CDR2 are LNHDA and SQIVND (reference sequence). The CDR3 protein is CASSIWDRVGNQPQHF. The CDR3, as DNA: TGTGCCAGTAGTATCTGGGACAGGGTTGGCAATCAGCCCCAGCATTTT. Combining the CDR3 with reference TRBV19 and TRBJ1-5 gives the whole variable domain DGGITQSPKYLFRKEGQNVTLSCEQNLNHDAMYWYRQDPGQGLRLIYYSQIVNDFQKGDIAEGYSVSREKKESFPLTVTSAQKNPTAFYLCASSIWDRVGNQPQHFGDGTRLSIL.

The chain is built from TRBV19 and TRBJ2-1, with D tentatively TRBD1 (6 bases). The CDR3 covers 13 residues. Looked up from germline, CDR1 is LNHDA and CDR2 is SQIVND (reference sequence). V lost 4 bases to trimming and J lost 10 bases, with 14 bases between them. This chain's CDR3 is CASSTPQGWEQFF. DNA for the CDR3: TGTGCCAGTAGTACCCCACAGGGTTGGGAGCAGTTCTTC.

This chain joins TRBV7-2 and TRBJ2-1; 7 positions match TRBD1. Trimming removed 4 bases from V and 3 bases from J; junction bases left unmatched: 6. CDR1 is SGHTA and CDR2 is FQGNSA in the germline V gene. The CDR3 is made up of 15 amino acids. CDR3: CASSSQQGNYNEQFF. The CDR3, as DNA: TGTGCCAGCAGCTCCCAACAGGGGAACTACAATGAGCAGTTCTTC.

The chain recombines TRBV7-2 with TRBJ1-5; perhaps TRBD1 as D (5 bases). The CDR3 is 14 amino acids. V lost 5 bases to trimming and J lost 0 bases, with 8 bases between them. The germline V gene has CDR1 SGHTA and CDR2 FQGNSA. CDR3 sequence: CASSDSYSNQPQHF. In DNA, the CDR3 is TGTGCCAGCAGCGACAGTTATAGCAATCAGCCCCAGCATTTT.

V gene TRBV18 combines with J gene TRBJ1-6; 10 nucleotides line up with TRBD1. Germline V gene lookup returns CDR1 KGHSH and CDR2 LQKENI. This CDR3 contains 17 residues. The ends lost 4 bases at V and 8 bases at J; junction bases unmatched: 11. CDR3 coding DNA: TGTGCCAGCTCACAAAAACACGACGGGACAGGGGATTCACCCCTCCACTTT. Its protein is CASSQKHDGTGDSPLHF.

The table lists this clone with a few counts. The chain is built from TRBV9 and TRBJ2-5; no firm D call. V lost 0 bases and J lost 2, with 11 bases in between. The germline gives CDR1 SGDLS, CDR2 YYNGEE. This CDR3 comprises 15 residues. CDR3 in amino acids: CASSVVGELQETQYF. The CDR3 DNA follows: TGTGCCAGCAGCGTAGTTGGAGAGTTGCAAGAGACCCAGTACTTC.

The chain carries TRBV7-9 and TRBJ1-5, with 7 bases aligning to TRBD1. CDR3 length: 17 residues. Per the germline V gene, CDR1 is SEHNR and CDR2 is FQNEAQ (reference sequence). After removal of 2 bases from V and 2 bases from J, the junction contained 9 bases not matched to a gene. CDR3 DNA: TGTGCCAGCAGCTTACAGGGGGACCCTTGGGGCAATCAGCCCCAGCATTTT. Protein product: CASSLQGDPWGNQPQHF.

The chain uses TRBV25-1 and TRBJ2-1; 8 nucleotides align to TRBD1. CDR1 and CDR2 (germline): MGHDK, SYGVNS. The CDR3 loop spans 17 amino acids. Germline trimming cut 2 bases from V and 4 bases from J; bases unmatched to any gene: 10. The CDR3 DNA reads TGTGCCAGCAGTGAAGTCCCCAGAGGGACAGGTTACAATGAGCAGTTCTTC. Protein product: CASSEVPRGTGYNEQFF.

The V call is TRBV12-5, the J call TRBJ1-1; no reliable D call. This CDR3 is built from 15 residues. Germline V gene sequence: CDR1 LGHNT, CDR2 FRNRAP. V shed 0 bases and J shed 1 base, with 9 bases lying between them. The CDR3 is CASGLVVSTNTEAFF. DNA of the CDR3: TGTGCTAGTGGTTTGGTCGTCTCTACGAACACTGAAGCTTTCTTT.

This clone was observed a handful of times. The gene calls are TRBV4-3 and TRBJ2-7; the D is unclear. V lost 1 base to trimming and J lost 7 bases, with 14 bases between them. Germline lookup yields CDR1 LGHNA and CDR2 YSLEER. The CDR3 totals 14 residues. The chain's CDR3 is CASSQAALAREQYF. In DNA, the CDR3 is TGCGCCAGCAGCCAAGCTGCCCTGGCGAGGGAGCAGTACTTC.

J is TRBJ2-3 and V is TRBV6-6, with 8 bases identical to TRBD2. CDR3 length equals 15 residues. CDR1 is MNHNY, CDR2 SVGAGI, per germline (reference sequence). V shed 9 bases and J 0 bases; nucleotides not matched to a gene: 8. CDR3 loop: CASMPGGVSTDTQYF. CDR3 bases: TGTGCCAGTATGCCGGGGGGGGTTAGCACAGATACGCAGTATTTT.

The CDR3: CASQDTFYEQYF. CDR3 bases: TGTGCCAGTCAGGACACCTTCTACGAGCAGTACTTC. This chain links TRBV25-1 with TRBJ2-7; D possibly corresponds to TRBD1 (5 bases). The CDR3 is made up of 12 amino acids. Germline V gene sequence: CDR1 MGHDK, CDR2 SYGVNS. V was shortened by 9 bases and J by 3 bases, with 12 bases between the two germline ends.

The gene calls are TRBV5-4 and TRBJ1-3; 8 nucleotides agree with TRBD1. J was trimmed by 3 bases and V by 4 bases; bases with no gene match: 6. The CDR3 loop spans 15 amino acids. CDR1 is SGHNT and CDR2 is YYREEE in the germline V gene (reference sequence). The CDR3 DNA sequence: TGTGCCAGCAGCCGCGGGACAGGAGTTGGAAACACCATATATTTT. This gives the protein CASSRGTGVGNTIYF.

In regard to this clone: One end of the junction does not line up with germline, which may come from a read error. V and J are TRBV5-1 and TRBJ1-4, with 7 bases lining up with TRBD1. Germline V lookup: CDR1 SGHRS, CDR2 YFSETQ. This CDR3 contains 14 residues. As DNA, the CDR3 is TGCGCCAGCAGTTTGGGACAGCGAAATGAAAAACTGTTTTTT. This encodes CASSLGQRNEKLFF.

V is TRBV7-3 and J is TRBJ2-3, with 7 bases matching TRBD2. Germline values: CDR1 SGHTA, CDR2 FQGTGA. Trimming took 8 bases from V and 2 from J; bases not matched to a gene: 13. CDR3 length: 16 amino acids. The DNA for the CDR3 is TGTGCCAGCGCACTCCTACCGGGGAGGGTCACAGATACGCAGTATTTT. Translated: CASALLPGRVTDTQYF. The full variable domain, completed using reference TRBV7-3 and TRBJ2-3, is GAGVSQTPSNKVTEKGKYVELRCDPISGHTALYWYRQSLGQGPEFLIYFQGTGAADDSGLPNDRFFAVRPEGSVSTLKIQRTERGDSAVYLCASALLPGRVTDTQYFGPGTRLTVL.

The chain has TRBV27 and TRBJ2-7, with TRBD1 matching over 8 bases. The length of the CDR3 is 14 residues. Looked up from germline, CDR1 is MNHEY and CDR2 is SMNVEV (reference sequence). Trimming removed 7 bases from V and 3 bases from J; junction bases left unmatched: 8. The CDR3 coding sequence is TGTGCCAGCACACGGGGGACAGGCAACTACGAGCAGTACTTC. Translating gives CASTRGTGNYEQYF.

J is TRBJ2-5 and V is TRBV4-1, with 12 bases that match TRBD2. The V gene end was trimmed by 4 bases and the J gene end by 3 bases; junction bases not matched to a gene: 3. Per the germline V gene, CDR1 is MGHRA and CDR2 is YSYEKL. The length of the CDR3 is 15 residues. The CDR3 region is CASSPSSGREETQYF. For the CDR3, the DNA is TGCGCCAGCAGCCCCTCTAGCGGGAGGGAAGAGACCCAGTACTTC.

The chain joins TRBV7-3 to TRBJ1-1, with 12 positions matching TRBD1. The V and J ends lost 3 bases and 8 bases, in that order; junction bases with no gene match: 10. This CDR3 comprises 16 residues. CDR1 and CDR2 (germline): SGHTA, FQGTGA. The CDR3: CASSLEAGQGASEAFF. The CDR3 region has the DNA TGTGCCAGCAGCTTGGAGGCGGGACAGGGGGCGTCCGAAGCTTTCTTT.

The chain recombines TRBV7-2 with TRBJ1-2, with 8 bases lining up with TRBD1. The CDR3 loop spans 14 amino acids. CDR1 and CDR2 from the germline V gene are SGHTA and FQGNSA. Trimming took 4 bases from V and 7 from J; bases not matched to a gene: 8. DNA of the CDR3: TGTGCCAGCAGCTCCGAGACAGGGGCCGGTGGCTACACCTTC. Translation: CASSSETGAGGYTF. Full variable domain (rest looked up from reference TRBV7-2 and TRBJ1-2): GAGVSQSPSNKVTEKGKDVELRCDPISGHTALYWYRQSLGQGLEFLIYFQGNSAPDKSGLPSDRFSAERTGGSVSTLTIQRTQQEDSAVYLCASSSETGAGGYTFGSGTRLTVV.

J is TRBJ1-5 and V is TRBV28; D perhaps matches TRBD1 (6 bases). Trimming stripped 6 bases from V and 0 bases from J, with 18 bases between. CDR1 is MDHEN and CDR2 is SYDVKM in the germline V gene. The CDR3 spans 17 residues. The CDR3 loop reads CASRGTTGTYSNQPQHF. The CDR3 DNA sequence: TGTGCCAGCAGGGGCACAACAGGGACCTATAGCAATCAGCCCCAGCATTTT. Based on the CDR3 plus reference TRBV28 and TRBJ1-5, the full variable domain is DVKVTQSSRYLVKRTGEKVFLECVQDMDHENMFWYRQDPGLGLRLIYFSYDVKMKEKGDIPEGYSVSREKKERFSLILESASTNQTSMYLCASRGTTGTYSNQPQHFGDGTRLSIL.

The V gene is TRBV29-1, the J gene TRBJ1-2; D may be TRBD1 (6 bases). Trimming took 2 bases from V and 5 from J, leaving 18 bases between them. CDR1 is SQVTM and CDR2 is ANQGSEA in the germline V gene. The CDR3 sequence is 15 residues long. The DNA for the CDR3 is TGCAGCGTTGAAAACCCCGGCTTAGGGGGATATGGCTACACCTTC. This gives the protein CSVENPGLGGYGYTF.